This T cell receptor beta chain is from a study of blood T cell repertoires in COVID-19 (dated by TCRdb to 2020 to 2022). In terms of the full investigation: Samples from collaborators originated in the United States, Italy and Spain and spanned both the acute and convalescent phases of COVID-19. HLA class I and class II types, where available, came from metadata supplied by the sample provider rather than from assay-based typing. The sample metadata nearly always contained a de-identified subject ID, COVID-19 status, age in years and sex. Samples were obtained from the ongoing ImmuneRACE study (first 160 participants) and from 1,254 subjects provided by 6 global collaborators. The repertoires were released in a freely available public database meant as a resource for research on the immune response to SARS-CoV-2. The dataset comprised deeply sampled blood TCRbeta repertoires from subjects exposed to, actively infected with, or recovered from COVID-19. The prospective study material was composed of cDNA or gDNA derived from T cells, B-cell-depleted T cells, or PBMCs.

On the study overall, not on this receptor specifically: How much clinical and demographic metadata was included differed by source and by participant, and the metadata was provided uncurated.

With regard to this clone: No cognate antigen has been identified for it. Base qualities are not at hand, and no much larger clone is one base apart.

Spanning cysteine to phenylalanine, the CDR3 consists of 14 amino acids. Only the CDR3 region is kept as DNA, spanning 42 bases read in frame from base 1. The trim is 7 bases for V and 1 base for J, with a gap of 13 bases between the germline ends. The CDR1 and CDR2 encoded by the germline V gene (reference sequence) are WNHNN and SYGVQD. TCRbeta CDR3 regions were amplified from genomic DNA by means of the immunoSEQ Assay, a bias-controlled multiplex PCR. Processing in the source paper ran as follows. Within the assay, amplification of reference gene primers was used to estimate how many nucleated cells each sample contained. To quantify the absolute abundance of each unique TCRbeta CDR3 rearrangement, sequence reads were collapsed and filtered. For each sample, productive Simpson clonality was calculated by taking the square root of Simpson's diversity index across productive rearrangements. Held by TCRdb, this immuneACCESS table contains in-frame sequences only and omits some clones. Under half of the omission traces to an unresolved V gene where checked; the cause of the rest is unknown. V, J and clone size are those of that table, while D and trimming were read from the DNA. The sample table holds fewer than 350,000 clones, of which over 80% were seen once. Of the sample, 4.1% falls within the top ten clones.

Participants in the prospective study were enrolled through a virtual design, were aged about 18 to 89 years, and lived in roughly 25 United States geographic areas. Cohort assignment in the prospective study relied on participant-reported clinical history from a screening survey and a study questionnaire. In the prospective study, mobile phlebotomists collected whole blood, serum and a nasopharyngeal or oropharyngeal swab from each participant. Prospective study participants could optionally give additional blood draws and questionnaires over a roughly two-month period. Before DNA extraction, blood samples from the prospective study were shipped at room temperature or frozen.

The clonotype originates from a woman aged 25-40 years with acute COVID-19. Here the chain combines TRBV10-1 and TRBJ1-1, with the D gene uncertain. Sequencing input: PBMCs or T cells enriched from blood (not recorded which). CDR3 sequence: CASNVAGENTEAFF. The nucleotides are TGCGCCAGCAACGTGGCGGGTGAGAACACTGAAGCTTTCTTT.